This is a list of T cell receptor beta chains from one sample in a study of T cells in Graves' hyperthyroidism and ophthalmopathy. TCRdb fed the multiplex PCR reads into MiXCR, producing one record per CDR3 protein. The table lists 400,000 or so distinct CDR3 sequences, around 15% of them singletons. Sequences were obtained from blood. The receptors were gathered from a woman aged 55-75 years with Graves' ophthalmopathy. Both conserved end residues are part of each CDR3. D genes are given only for firm matches. Expanded clones get a size class; other rows say once, few or many, or leave the size out.

v_gene	j_gene	abundance	d_gene	CDR3aa	CDR3nt
TRBV20-1	TRBJ2-2	many	TRBD1	CSASEGTGYTGELFF	TGCAGTGCTAGCGAGGGGACAGGGTACACCGGGGAGCTGTTTTTT
TRBV20-1	TRBJ2-7	many	.	CSATSGTRPYEQYF	TGCAGTGCTACGTCCGGGACCAGACCCTACGAGCAGTACTTC
TRBV20-1	TRBJ2-4	many	.	CSATPGALAKNIQYF	TGCAGTGCTACTCCTGGGGCCCTAGCCAAAAACATTCAGTACTTC
TRBV5-1	TRBJ2-7	.	TRBD2	CASSLGRLAGSTHEQYF	TGCGCCAGCAGCTTGGGGCGGCTAGCGGGATCTACCCACGAGCAGTACTTC
TRBV5-1	TRBJ2-1	many	TRBD1	CASSLRQGGNEQFF	TGCGCCAGCAGCTTGCGACAGGGGGGGAATGAGCAGTTCTTC
TRBV20-1	TRBJ2-5	many	.	CSAPRQGGETQYF	TGCAGTGCGCCCCGACAGGGAGGAGAGACCCAGTACTTC
TRBV7-9	TRBJ2-7	once	TRBD2	CASTEIEGLAGGYEQYF	TGTGCCAGCACCGAAATCGAAGGACTAGCGGGAGGCTACGAGCAGTACTTC
TRBV25-1	TRBJ1-2	few	TRBD1	CASSENSGTGNYGYTF	TGTGCCAGCAGCGAAAACTCCGGGACAGGAAACTATGGCTACACCTTC
TRBV20-1	TRBJ2-2	.	TRBD2	CSAPKRESTGELFF	TGCAGTGCTCCTAAGCGGGAGTCTACCGGGGAGCTGTTTTTT
TRBV3-1	TRBJ1-5	many	.	CASSQDHPFYSNQPQHF	TGTGCCAGCAGCCAAGATCACCCTTTCTATAGCAATCAGCCCCAGCATTTT
TRBV5-6	TRBJ1-6	.	.	CASSLLPGEGSPLHF	TGTGCCAGCAGCTTGCTTCCGGGGGAGGGTTCACCCCTCCACTTT
TRBV19	TRBJ1-6	.	.	CASSRDRTVNSPLHF	TGTGCCAGTAGTAGGGACCGGACGGTGAATTCACCCCTCCACTTT
TRBV9	TRBJ2-3	many	.	CASSVLGGRGDTQYF	TGTGCCAGCAGCGTACTCGGGGGGCGAGGTGATACGCAGTATTTT
TRBV24-1	TRBJ2-6	.	.	CATRGAGANVLTF	TGTGCCACCAGGGGCGCTGGGGCCAACGTCCTGACTTTC